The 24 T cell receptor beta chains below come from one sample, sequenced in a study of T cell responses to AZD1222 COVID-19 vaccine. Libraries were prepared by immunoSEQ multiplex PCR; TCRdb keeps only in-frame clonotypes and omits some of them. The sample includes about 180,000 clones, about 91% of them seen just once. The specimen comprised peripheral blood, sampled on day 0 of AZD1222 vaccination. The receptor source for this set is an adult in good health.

The CDR3 spells CASSTTRQETQYF. DNA of the CDR3: TGTGCCAGTAGTACCACTAGACAAGAGACCCAGTACTTC. The chain employs TRBV19 and TRBJ2-5; D is possibly TRBD2 (5 bases). This CDR3 spans 13 amino acids. CDR1 LNHDA and CDR2 SQIVND come from the germline V gene (reference sequence). Trimming cost V 4 bases and J 2 bases, with 8 bases left between them. Together with reference TRBV19 and TRBJ2-5, the CDR3 gives the full variable domain: DGGITQSPKYLFRKEGQNVTLSCEQNLNHDAMYWYRQDPGQGLRLIYYSQIVNDFQKGDIAEGYSVSREKKESFPLTVTSAQKNPTAFYLCASSTTRQETQYFGPGTRLLVL.

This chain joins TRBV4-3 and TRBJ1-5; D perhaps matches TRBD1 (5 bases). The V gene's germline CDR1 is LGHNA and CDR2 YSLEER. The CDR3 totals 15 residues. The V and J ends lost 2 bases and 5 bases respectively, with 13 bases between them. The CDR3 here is CASSQCQGCDQPQHF. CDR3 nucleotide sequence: TGCGCCAGCAGCCAATGTCAGGGTTGCGATCAGCCCCAGCATTTT.

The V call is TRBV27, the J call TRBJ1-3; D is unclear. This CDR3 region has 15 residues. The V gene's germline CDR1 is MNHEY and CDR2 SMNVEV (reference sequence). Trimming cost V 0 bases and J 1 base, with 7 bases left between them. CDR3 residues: CASSLSAGSGNTIYF. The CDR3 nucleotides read TGTGCCAGCAGTTTATCGGCCGGGTCTGGAAACACCATATATTTT.

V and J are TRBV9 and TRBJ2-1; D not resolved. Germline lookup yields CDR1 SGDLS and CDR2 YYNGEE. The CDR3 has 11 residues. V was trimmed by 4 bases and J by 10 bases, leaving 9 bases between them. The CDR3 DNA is TGTGCCAGCAGCCCTCATAAGGAGCAGTTCTTC. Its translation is CASSPHKEQFF.

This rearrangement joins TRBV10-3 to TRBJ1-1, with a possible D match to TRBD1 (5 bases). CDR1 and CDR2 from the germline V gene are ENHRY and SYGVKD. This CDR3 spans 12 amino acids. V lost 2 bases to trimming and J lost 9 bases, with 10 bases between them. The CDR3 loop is CAISEGTAKAFF. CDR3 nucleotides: TGTGCCATCAGTGAGGGGACCGCTAAAGCTTTCTTT.

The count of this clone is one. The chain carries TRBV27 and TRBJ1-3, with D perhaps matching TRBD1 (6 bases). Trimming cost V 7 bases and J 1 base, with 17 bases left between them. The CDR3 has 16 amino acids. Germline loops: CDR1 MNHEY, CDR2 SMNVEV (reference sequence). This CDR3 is CASKPWAGDSGNTIYF. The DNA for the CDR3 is TGTGCCAGCAAGCCGTGGGCAGGGGATTCTGGAAACACCATATATTTT.

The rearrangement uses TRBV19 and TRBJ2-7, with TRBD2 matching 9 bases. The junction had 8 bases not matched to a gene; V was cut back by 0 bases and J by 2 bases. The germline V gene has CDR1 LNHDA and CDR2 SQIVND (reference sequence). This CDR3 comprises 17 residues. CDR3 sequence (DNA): TGTGCCAGTAGTATAGATCGCTTCAGCGGGGGGACCTACGAGCAGTACTTC. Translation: CASSIDRFSGGTYEQYF.

The chain's CDR3 is CASSFGDRASYEQYF. CDR3 nucleotide sequence: TGTGCCAGCAGTTTCGGGGACAGGGCTTCCTACGAGCAGTACTTC. This chain uses TRBV28 with TRBJ2-7; 9 bases map to TRBD1. The V gene's germline CDR1 is MDHEN and CDR2 SYDVKM. The CDR3 loop spans 15 amino acids. J gave up 1 base and V 3 bases, and 4 bases lay outside the gene matches. The full variable domain, its missing parts supplied by reference TRBV28 and TRBJ2-7, is DVKVTQSSRYLVKRTGEKVFLECVQDMDHENMFWYRQDPGLGLRLIYFSYDVKMKEKGDIPEGYSVSREKKERFSLILESASTNQTSMYLCASSFGDRASYEQYFGPGTRLTVT.

CDR3 sequence (DNA): TGTGCCAGCAGCCTTCGGACTAGCGGGGGGAAAAGCTCCTACAATGAGCAGTTCTTC. It is translated as CASSLRTSGGKSSYNEQFF. The J gene is TRBJ2-1, the V gene TRBV9, with 14 bases lining up with TRBD2. Germline loops: CDR1 SGDLS, CDR2 YYNGEE. This CDR3 spans 19 amino acids. J lost 0 bases, V lost 4 bases, and 9 bases had no gene match. Complete variable domain (other parts from reference TRBV9 and TRBJ2-1): DSGVTQTPKHLITATGQRVTLRCSPRSGDLSVYWYQQSLDQGLQFLIQYYNGEERAKGNILERFSAQQFPDLHSELNLSSLELGDSALYFCASSLRTSGGKSSYNEQFFGPGTRLTVL.

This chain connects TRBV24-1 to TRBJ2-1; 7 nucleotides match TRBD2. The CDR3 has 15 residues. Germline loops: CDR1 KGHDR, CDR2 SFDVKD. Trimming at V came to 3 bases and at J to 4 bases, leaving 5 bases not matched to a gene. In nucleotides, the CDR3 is TGTGCCACCAGTGATAAGACTAGCAGTTACAATGAGCAGTTCTTC. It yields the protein CATSDKTSSYNEQFF.

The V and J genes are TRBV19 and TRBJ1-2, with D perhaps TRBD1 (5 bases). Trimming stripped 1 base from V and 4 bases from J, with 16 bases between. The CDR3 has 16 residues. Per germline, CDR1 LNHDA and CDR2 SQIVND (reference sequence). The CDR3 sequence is CASSIGPGRLLYGYTF. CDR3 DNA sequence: TGTGCCAGTAGTATAGGTCCGGGACGACTTCTCTATGGCTACACCTTC.

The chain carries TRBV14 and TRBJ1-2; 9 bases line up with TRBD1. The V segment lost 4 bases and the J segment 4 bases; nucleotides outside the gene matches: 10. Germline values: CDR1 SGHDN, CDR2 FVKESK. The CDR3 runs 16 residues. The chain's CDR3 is CASSPRDREGIYGYTF. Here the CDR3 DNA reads TGTGCCAGCAGCCCCCGGGACAGGGAGGGGATCTATGGCTACACCTTC.

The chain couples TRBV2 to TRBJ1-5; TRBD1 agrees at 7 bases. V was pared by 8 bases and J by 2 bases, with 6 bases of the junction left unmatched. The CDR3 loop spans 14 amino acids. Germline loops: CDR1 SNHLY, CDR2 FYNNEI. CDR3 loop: CASGDRVGNQPQHF. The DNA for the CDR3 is TGTGCCAGCGGAGACAGGGTTGGCAATCAGCCCCAGCATTTT.

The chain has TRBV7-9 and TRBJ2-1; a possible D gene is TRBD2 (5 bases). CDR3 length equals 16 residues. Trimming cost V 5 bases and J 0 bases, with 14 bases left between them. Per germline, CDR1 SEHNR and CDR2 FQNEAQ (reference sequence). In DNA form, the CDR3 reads TGTGCCAGCAGCCTGGACGCGGGTGGCTCCTACAATGAGCAGTTCTTC. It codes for CASSLDAGGSYNEQFF.

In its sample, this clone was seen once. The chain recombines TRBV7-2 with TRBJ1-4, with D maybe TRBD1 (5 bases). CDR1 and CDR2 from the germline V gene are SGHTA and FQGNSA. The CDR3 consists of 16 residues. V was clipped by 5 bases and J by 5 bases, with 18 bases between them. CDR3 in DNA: TGTGCCAGCAGCCCTCCAGGGTGGGGTCCAAATGAAAAACTGTTTTTT. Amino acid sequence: CASSPPGWGPNEKLFF.

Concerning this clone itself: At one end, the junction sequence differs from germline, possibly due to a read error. The CDR3 DNA follows: TGTGCCCGCAGCAGACTAGCGGGGGGATGGGCCGGGGAGCTGTTTTTT. Amino acids: CARSRLAGGWAGELFF. The chain uses TRBV3-1 (or the pseudogene TRBV3-2) and TRBJ2-2; the match to TRBD2 covers 13 bases. The CDR3 is made up of 16 amino acids. Germline-derived CDR1 and CDR2 are LGHDT and YNNKEL (reference sequence).

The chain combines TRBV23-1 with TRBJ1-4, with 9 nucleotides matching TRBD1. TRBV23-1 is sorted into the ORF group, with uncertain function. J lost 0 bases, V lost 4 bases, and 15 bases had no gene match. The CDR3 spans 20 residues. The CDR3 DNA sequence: TGCGCCAGCAGTCCCAGGCGACAGGGGGTAAGGGTTCCAACTAATGAAAAACTGTTTTTT. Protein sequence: CASSPRRQGVRVPTNEKLFF.

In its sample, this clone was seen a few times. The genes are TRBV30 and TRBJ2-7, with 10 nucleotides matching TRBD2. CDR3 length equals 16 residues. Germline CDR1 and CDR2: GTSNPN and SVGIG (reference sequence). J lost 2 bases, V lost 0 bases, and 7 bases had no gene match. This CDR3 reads CAWSVQGAGGAYEQYF. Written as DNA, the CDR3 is TGTGCCTGGAGTGTACAGGGAGCGGGGGGGGCCTACGAGCAGTACTTC.

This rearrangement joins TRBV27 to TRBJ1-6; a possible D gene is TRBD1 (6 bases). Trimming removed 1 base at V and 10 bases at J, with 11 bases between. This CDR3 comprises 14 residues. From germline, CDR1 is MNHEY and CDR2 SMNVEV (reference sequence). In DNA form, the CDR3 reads TGTGCCAGCAGTTTATTTGGGGACACCTCACCCCTCCACTTT. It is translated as CASSLFGDTSPLHF.

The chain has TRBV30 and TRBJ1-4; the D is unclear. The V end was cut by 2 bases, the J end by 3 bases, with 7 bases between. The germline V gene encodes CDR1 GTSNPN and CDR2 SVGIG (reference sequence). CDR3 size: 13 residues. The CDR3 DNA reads TGTGCCTGGAGTTTCGGGTCTAATGAAAAACTGTTTTTT. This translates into CAWSFGSNEKLFF.

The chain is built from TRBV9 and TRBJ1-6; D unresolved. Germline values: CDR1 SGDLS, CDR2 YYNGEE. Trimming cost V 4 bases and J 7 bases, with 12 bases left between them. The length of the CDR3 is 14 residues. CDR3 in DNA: TGTGCCAGCAGCCCCGACATTCGGAATTCACCCCTCCACTTT. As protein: CASSPDIRNSPLHF.

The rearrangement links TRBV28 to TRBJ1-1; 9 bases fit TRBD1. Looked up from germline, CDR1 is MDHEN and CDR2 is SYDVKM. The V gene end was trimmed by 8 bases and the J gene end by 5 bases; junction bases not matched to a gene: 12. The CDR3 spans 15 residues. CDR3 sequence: CASRYPQGARTEAFF. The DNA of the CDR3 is TGTGCCAGCCGTTACCCACAGGGGGCGCGAACTGAAGCTTTCTTT.

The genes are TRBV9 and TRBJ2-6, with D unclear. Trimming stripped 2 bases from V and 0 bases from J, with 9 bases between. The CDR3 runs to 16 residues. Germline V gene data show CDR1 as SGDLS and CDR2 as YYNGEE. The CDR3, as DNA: TGTGCCAGCAGCGTTTCAGGCTTCTCTGGGGCCAACGTCCTGACTTTC. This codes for CASSVSGFSGANVLTF. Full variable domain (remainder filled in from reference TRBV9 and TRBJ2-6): DSGVTQTPKHLITATGQRVTLRCSPRSGDLSVYWYQQSLDQGLQFLIQYYNGEERAKGNILERFSAQQFPDLHSELNLSSLELGDSALYFCASSVSGFSGANVLTFGAGSRLTVL.

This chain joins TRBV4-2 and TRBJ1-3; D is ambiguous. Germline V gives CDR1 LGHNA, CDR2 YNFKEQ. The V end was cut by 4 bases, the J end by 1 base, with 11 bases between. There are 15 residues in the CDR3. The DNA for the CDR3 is TGTGCCAGCAGCCCGGAGGTGGTTTCTGGAAACACCATATATTTT. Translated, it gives CASSPEVVSGNTIYF.